One and the same sample provided the 27 T cell receptor beta chains below, sequenced in a study. TCRdb processed the RT-PCR reads anew with MiXCR; each CDR3 protein has one entry. Here the sample spans about 680,000 distinct CDR3 sequences, approximately 14% being singletons. Sequenced sample: memory CD4+ T cells from blood. The receptors were gathered from a female donor in good health, serving as a healthy control.

The chain carries TRBV15 and TRBJ2-1; perhaps TRBD1 as D (6 bases). The CDR3 is made up of 15 amino acids. Germline V gives CDR1 LNHNV, CDR2 YYDKDF (reference sequence). Trimming shortened V by 0 bases and J by 2 bases, and 8 bases separated the two germline ends. CDR3 coding DNA: TGTGCCACCAGCAGAGAGAGGGGGACCTACAATGAGCAGTTCTTC. Encoded protein: CATSRERGTYNEQFF.

CDR3 DNA: TGCGCCAGCAGCTTGGCCGGACAGGATAACACTGAAGCTTTCTTT. Its protein product is CASSLAGQDNTEAFF. This sequence joins TRBV5-1 and TRBJ1-1, with 7 bases fitting TRBD1. CDR1 is SGHRS and CDR2 is YFSETQ in the germline V gene. This CDR3 comprises 15 residues. The V segment lost 0 bases and the J segment 2 bases; nucleotides outside the gene matches: 4.

There are a few counts of this clonotype. The CDR3 loop reads CASSLGRRVVGETQYF. The CDR3 DNA follows: TGTGCCAGCAGCTTAGGTCGCAGGGTGGTTGGAGAGACCCAGTACTTC. This chain uses TRBV7-2 with TRBJ2-5; a possible D gene is TRBD1 (5 bases). CDR1 and CDR2 (germline): SGHTA, FQGNSA. The CDR3 has 16 residues. V was pared by 1 base and J by 4 bases, with 16 bases between.

This clonotype turned up a few times. The rearrangement uses TRBV12-3 or TRBV12-4 and TRBJ2-1, with TRBD1 matching over 8 bases. The CDR3 covers 15 residues. V dropped 5 bases and J dropped 4; count of bases not matched to a gene: 7. The CDR3 nucleotides read TGTGCCAGCAGTATTACGGGACAGGATTACAATGAGCAGTTCTTC. Residues: CASSITGQDYNEQFF.

This clonotype was seen many times. This chain connects TRBV6-1 to TRBJ2-2, with D perhaps given as TRBD1 or TRBD2 (5 bases each). This CDR3 has 14 amino acids. Germline CDR1 is MNHNS and CDR2 is SASEGT. The germline V and J ends were trimmed by 8 bases and 0 bases, with 10 bases remaining between them. Written as DNA, the CDR3 is TGTGCCAGCCGGGGACGGACGAACACCGGGGAGCTGTTTTTT. This codes for CASRGRTNTGELFF.

This chain joins TRBV7-9 and TRBJ1-6, with D hard to call. Germline V CDR1 and CDR2: SEHNR, FQNEAQ (reference sequence). The CDR3 is made up of 15 amino acids. The ends were cut back, 1 base at V and 8 bases at J, with 12 bases in the middle. The CDR3 nucleotides read TGTGCCAGCAGCTTAGAGGGCGCGGTAGATTCACCCCTCCACTTT. Translating it yields CASSLEGAVDSPLHF.

The sample holds many counts of this clonotype. This sequence joins TRBV20-1 and TRBJ2-7, with TRBD2 matching 7 bases. Germline V lookup: CDR1 DFQATT, CDR2 SNEGSKA (reference sequence). The CDR3 extends over 13 amino acids. The CDR3 is CGLAGLSSYEQYF. The CDR3 DNA reads as TGCGGTTTAGCGGGCCTAAGCTCCTACGAGCAGTACTTC.

This clonotype was recorded a few times. This chain connects TRBV30 to TRBJ2-6, with TRBD1 matching 9 bases. After removal of 0 bases from V and 2 bases from J, the junction contained 5 bases not matched to a gene. The CDR3 has 17 amino acids. From germline, CDR1 is GTSNPN and CDR2 SVGIG (reference sequence). The CDR3 DNA is TGTGCCTGGAGTGTAGGGACAGGGACTACTGGGGCCAACGTCCTGACTTTC. Protein sequence: CAWSVGTGTTGANVLTF.

The genes are TRBV4-2 and TRBJ1-5, with D unresolved. CDR3 length: 15 residues. Between the trimmed V and J ends, which lost 1 base and 3 bases, there was a span of 10 bases. Looked up from germline, CDR1 is LGHNA and CDR2 is YNFKEQ. The CDR3 coding sequence is TGTGCCAGCAGCCAAGCTACCGATGCCAATCAGCCCCAGCATTTT. This gives the protein CASSQATDANQPQHF.

Ten or more counts support this clonotype. This chain joins TRBV20-1 and TRBJ1-4; 8 bases align to TRBD1. This CDR3 has 14 amino acids. V gave up 0 bases and J gave up 8 bases; unmatched junction bases: 5. CDR1 is DFQATT, CDR2 SNEGSKA, per germline (reference sequence). The CDR3 protein is CSARDSQGAEKLFF. Written as DNA, the CDR3 is TGCAGTGCTAGAGATAGCCAGGGGGCGGAAAAACTGTTTTTT.

This clonotype has more than one count but fewer than ten. The rearrangement joins TRBV5-4 to TRBJ1-4; TRBD1 agrees at 10 bases. Germline values: CDR1 SGHNT, CDR2 YYREEE (reference sequence). Unmatched junction bases numbered 10, after V lost 4 bases and J lost 10 bases. The CDR3 extends over 15 amino acids. The CDR3 loop reads CASSDPGTGVGKLFF. In DNA form, the CDR3 reads TGTGCCAGCAGCGACCCCGGGACAGGGGTTGGAAAACTGTTTTTT.

This clonotype was counted at least ten times. The rearrangement links TRBV4-3 to TRBJ2-5, with 7 bases lining up with TRBD2. The junction had 3 bases not matched to a gene; V was cut back by 2 bases and J by 3 bases. Germline V gene lookup returns CDR1 LGHNA and CDR2 YSLEER. CDR3 length: 14 residues. The CDR3 DNA reads as TGCGCCAGCAGCCAAAAGGGAGGGGAAGAGACCCAGTACTTC. This encodes CASSQKGGEETQYF.

The V and J genes are TRBV24-1 and TRBJ1-1, with D perhaps TRBD1 (5 bases). V dropped 5 bases and J dropped 3 bases, with 15 bases sitting between them. The CDR3 sequence is 15 residues long. From germline, CDR1 is KGHDR and CDR2 SFDVKD. CDR3 bases: TGTGCCACCAGTGCCTCCGAGGGGAAAGACACTGAAGCTTTCTTT. This sequence encodes CATSASEGKDTEAFF.

The rearrangement joins TRBV10-3 to TRBJ2-3, with D possibly TRBD1 on 5 matching bases. V lost 4 bases and J lost 0, with 11 bases in between. The CDR3 contains 15 residues. Germline-derived CDR1 and CDR2 are ENHRY and SYGVKD. The CDR3 here is CAISAGQISTDTQYF. The CDR3 DNA reads as TGTGCCATCAGTGCCGGACAAATCAGCACAGATACGCAGTATTTT.

For this clonotype: A read error may produce the germline difference seen at one junction end. V and J are TRBV28 and TRBJ1-5; no reliable D call. This CDR3 has 12 amino acids. Per germline, CDR1 MDHEN and CDR2 SYDVKM. The CDR3 protein is CVSSRGNQPQHF. Written as DNA, the CDR3 is TGTGTCAGCAGTAGGGGCAATCAGCCCCAGCATTTT.

This clonotype was recorded at least ten times. The V and J genes are TRBV5-6 and TRBJ2-5, with D possibly TRBD2 on 6 matching bases. Trimming shortened V by 4 bases and J by 4 bases, and 14 bases separated the two germline ends. The CDR3 totals 14 residues. Germline CDR1 and CDR2: SGHDT and YYEEEE. CDR3 loop: CASSRGGSPETQYF. Written as DNA, the CDR3 is TGTGCCAGCAGCCGTGGGGGGAGTCCAGAGACCCAGTACTTC.

This clonotype occurred many times. V usage is TRBV18 and J usage is TRBJ2-6, with D possibly matching TRBD1 (5 bases). Germline V gene sequence: CDR1 KGHSH, CDR2 LQKENI. V lost 6 bases and J lost 0, with 9 bases in between. The CDR3 is 15 residues long. The CDR3 loop is CASSGQTSGANVLTF. DNA of the CDR3: TGTGCCAGCTCGGGGCAGACCTCTGGGGCCAACGTCCTGACTTTC.

This clonotype has ten or more counts. This chain uses TRBV6-1 with TRBJ1-2; D is unclear. Deletions cut 2 bases from V and 5 bases from J, with 12 bases between. The germline V gene encodes CDR1 MNHNS and CDR2 SASEGT. This CDR3 is built from 14 residues. The CDR3 sequence is CASSELGQAYGYTF. DNA for the CDR3: TGTGCCAGCAGTGAACTAGGGCAGGCGTATGGCTACACCTTC.

This clonotype occurred a few times. The genes are TRBV27 and TRBJ1-5, with TRBD1 matching 7 bases. Per the germline V gene, CDR1 is MNHEY and CDR2 is SMNVEV (reference sequence). CDR3 length: 13 residues. The trim removed 3 bases at V and 7 bases at J, leaving 3 bases unmatched. CDR3 bases: TGTGCCAGCAGTTTTGACAGGGCCCAGCCCCAGCATTTT. This codes for CASSFDRAQPQHF.

Only a few counts were recorded for this clonotype. The chain joins TRBV5-4 to TRBJ2-7, with 12 bases aligning to TRBD2. CDR1 and CDR2 from the germline V gene are SGHNT and YYREEE (reference sequence). V gave up 0 bases and J gave up 3 bases; unmatched junction bases: 10. The CDR3 covers 18 residues. CDR3 coding DNA: TGTGCCAGCAGCTTGGGTTCGACTAGCGGGGGTCTACACTACGAGCAGTACTTC. It codes for CASSLGSTSGGLHYEQYF.

This clonotype was counted a few times. The chain is built from TRBV20-1 and TRBJ1-1; TRBD1 aligns across 10 bases. Germline CDR1 and CDR2: DFQATT and SNEGSKA (reference sequence). The CDR3 is 14 residues long. V lost 7 bases and J lost 5; bases outside the gene matches: 10. Written as DNA, the CDR3 is TGCAGTGTTTTGCCTGGACAGGGGGAGACTGAAGCTTTCTTT. Residues: CSVLPGQGETEAFF.

This sequence joins TRBV28 and TRBJ1-5; 7 positions match TRBD1. Trimming at V came to 6 bases and at J to 2 bases, leaving 10 bases not matched to a gene. The CDR3 covers 16 residues. Germline loops: CDR1 MDHEN, CDR2 SYDVKM. The DNA of the CDR3 is TGTGCCAGCAGCCAATTCGGGACAGCGGGCAATCAGCCCCAGCATTTT. Protein: CASSQFGTAGNQPQHF.

This clonotype was counted at least ten times. The chain combines TRBV7-9 with TRBJ2-3; 7 positions match TRBD2. This CDR3 spans 16 amino acids. Germline V gene lookup returns CDR1 SEHNR and CDR2 FQNEAQ (reference sequence). With 3 bases clipped from V and 4 bases from J, the junction kept 10 bases outside the gene matches. The CDR3 reads CASSLVMAGAADTQYF. The CDR3 bases are TGTGCCAGCAGCTTGGTCATGGCGGGAGCTGCAGATACGCAGTATTTT. Filled out from reference TRBV7-9 and TRBJ2-3, the complete variable domain reads DTGVSQNPRHKITKRGQNVTFRCDPISEHNRLYWYRQTLGQGPEFLTYFQNEAQLEKSRLLSDRFSAERPKGSFSTLEIQRTEQGDSAMYLCASSLVMAGAADTQYFGPGTRLTVL.

This clonotype has at least ten counts. The V call is TRBV10-3, the J call TRBJ2-7; the D is unclear. From germline, CDR1 is ENHRY and CDR2 SYGVKD. V lost 2 bases, J lost 0 bases, and 5 bases lay in between. The CDR3 has 13 amino acids. DNA for the CDR3: TGTGCCATCAGTGAGACCGACTCCTACGAGCAGTACTTC. Its protein product is CAISETDSYEQYF.

This clonotype was counted between two and nine times. CDR3 DNA sequence: TGCGCCAGCAGCTTGGGGCAGGGGGCCGTGGATTCACCCCTCCACTTT. Translated: CASSLGQGAVDSPLHF. The chain carries TRBV5-1 and TRBJ1-6; 8 bases agree with TRBD1. Trimming took 0 bases from V and 8 from J; bases not matched to a gene: 7. The CDR3 spans 16 residues. The germline V gene encodes CDR1 SGHRS and CDR2 YFSETQ.

This clonotype was detected only a few times. The V gene is TRBV2, the J gene TRBJ2-2; TRBD1 is a possible D gene (6 bases). Germline V gene data show CDR1 as SNHLY and CDR2 as FYNNEI. Trimming took 2 bases from V and 5 from J, leaving 12 bases between them. This CDR3 comprises 15 residues. This CDR3 reads CASSERGTGTGELFF. The CDR3 DNA follows: TGTGCCAGCAGTGAACGGGGAACAGGGACCGGGGAGCTGTTTTTT.

At least ten counts were recorded for this clonotype. V and J are TRBV20-1 and TRBJ1-1; D is uncertain. CDR1 and CDR2 (germline): DFQATT, SNEGSKA (reference sequence). This CDR3 is built from 12 residues. V dropped 5 bases and J dropped 5 bases, with 12 bases sitting between them. CDR3 sequence: CSASSSATEAFF. The DNA for the CDR3 is TGCAGTGCTTCATCGTCCGCGACTGAAGCTTTCTTT.